A single sample gave rise to the 22 T cell receptor beta chains below, sequenced in a study of cytomegalovirus exposure and HLA in healthy donors. The PCR made use of 60 Vbeta and 13 Jbeta primers. Sequencing was performed with immunoSEQ multiplex PCR; in TCRdb, only in-frame clones are kept and a portion is missing. The table has about 120,000 clones, 76% seen once. Sequencing used PBMCs. The receptor set was obtained from a woman between 40 and 50 years old in good health and CMV-seropositive.

The chain joins TRBV9 to TRBJ1-1, with unresolved D. Germline V gene data show CDR1 as SGDLS and CDR2 as YYNGEE. The CDR3 covers 16 residues. V lost 0 bases, J lost 5 bases, and 17 bases lay in between. In DNA form, the CDR3 reads TGTGCCAGCAGCGTAGGAATTTTGGGGTGGAGGACTGAAGCTTTCTTT. Its protein product is CASSVGILGWRTEAFF.

This clone has only one observation. This chain links TRBV5-1 with TRBJ2-3; D is ambiguous. Germline V gives CDR1 SGHRS, CDR2 YFSETQ. CDR3 length: 14 residues. Trimming shortened V by 1 base and J by 2 bases, and 8 bases separated the two germline ends. The CDR3 loop reads CASSLTGYTDTQYF. For the CDR3, the DNA is TGCGCCAGCAGCTTGACGGGTTACACAGATACGCAGTATTTT.

The CDR3 region is CASSYSWGRDQPQHF. For the CDR3, the DNA is TGTGCCAGCAGTTACTCCTGGGGGAGGGATCAGCCCCAGCATTTT. The chain employs TRBV6-5 and TRBJ1-5, with D possibly being TRBD1 (5 bases). CDR3 size: 15 residues. Germline values: CDR1 MNHEY, CDR2 SVGAGI. V lost 0 bases to trimming and J lost 5 bases, with 11 bases between them.

The count of this clone is one. The chain joins TRBV20-1 to TRBJ1-1, with D maybe TRBD1 (6 bases). Per germline, CDR1 DFQATT and CDR2 SNEGSKA (reference sequence). This CDR3 spans 11 amino acids. The V end was cut by 5 bases, the J end by 10 bases, with 14 bases between. Here the CDR3 DNA reads TGCAGTGCTCGGGGGGGCGGTGGAGCTTTCTTT. Translation gives CSARGGGGAFF.

Only one count was recorded for this clone. The gene calls are TRBV10-3 and TRBJ2-2; 7 bases match TRBD1. CDR3 length: 17 amino acids. Germline V gene data show CDR1 as ENHRY and CDR2 as SYGVKD. J was trimmed by 1 base and V by 8 bases; bases with no gene match: 13. CDR3 nucleotides: TGTGCCATCGGATTTTTCGCCGGGACAGTGAACACCGGGGAGCTGTTTTTT. Translation: CAIGFFAGTVNTGELFF.

This rearrangement joins TRBV7-9 to TRBJ2-7, with 15 bases that match TRBD2. This CDR3 region has 15 residues. The germline V gene encodes CDR1 SEHNR and CDR2 FQNEAQ (reference sequence). V lost 5 bases, J lost 6 bases, and 5 bases stayed unmatched. CDR3 in amino acids: CASSAWGLAGGEQYF. The CDR3 region has the DNA TGTGCCAGCAGCGCCTGGGGACTAGCGGGGGGCGAGCAGTACTTC.

The chain couples TRBV13 to TRBJ2-2; D unresolved. From germline, CDR1 is PRHDT and CDR2 FYEKMQ (reference sequence). The length of the CDR3 is 14 residues. Trimming removed 0 bases at V and 1 base at J, with 3 bases between. The CDR3 DNA reads as TGTGCCAGCAGCTTAGGCAGGAACACCGGGGAGCTGTTTTTT. Protein product: CASSLGRNTGELFF. The variable domain in full, with the rest retrieved from reference TRBV13 and TRBJ2-2, is AAGVIQSPRHLIKEKRETATLKCYPIPRHDTVYWYQQGPGQDPQFLISFYEKMQSDKGSIPDRFSAQQFSDYHSELNMSSLELGDSALYFCASSLGRNTGELFFGEGSRLTVL.

The genes are TRBV6-5 and TRBJ1-1, with a tentative D call TRBD1 (5 bases). V was clipped by 0 bases and J by 1 base, with 12 bases between them. The CDR3 runs 16 residues. Germline CDR1 and CDR2: MNHEY and SVGAGI. In nucleotides, the CDR3 is TGTGCCAGCAGTTACTCACCAGGGAGGGCGAACACTGAAGCTTTCTTT. Translating gives CASSYSPGRANTEAFF.

The genes are TRBV10-3 and TRBJ1-5, with TRBD1 matching 8 bases. The CDR3 runs to 14 residues. Unmatched junction bases numbered 9, after V lost 10 bases and J lost 4 bases. Per the germline V gene, CDR1 is ENHRY and CDR2 is SYGVKD. CDR3 loop: CATGTGQENQPQHF. CDR3 DNA sequence: TGTGCCACTGGGACGGGACAGGAGAATCAGCCCCAGCATTTT.

The chain couples TRBV7-2 to TRBJ2-7; possibly TRBD2 for D (5 bases). The CDR3 runs 13 residues. Per the germline V gene, CDR1 is SGHTA and CDR2 is FQGNSA. V was pared by 1 base and J by 4 bases, with 8 bases between. CDR3 DNA: TGTGCCAGCAGCTTAGACCCGGGGTACGAGCAGTACTTC. This sequence encodes CASSLDPGYEQYF.

The genes are TRBV6-1 and TRBJ2-3; D gene unclear. Germline V CDR1 and CDR2: MNHNS, SASEGT. V dropped 5 bases and J dropped 1 base, with 13 bases sitting between them. The CDR3 totals 15 residues. CDR3 amino acids: CASSPRVAGTDTQYF. The CDR3 DNA reads as TGTGCCAGCAGTCCCCGGGTAGCTGGCACAGATACGCAGTATTTT.

Written as DNA, the CDR3 is TGTGCCAGCTCACCAACCCCGGGACAGAGAATGGCTAGCGAGCAGTACTTC. Amino acids: CASSPTPGQRMASEQYF. The chain links TRBV18 to TRBJ2-7; TRBD1 agrees at 7 bases. This CDR3 contains 17 residues. Per germline, CDR1 KGHSH and CDR2 LQKENI. J lost 6 bases, V lost 2 bases, and 16 bases had no gene match.

V and J are TRBV7-3 and TRBJ2-3, with 7 nucleotides matching TRBD2. This CDR3 is 15 amino acids long. After removal of 1 base from V and 3 bases from J, the junction contained 4 bases not matched to a gene. Germline V CDR1 and CDR2: SGHTA, FQGTGA. CDR3 bases: TGTGCCAGCAGCTTAAGTGGGACTAAAACAGATACGCAGTATTTT. This translates into CASSLSGTKTDTQYF. The whole variable domain, remainder taken from reference TRBV7-3 and TRBJ2-3, is GAGVSQTPSNKVTEKGKYVELRCDPISGHTALYWYRQSLGQGPEFLIYFQGTGAADDSGLPNDRFFAVRPEGSVSTLKIQRTERGDSAVYLCASSLSGTKTDTQYFGPGTRLTVL.

This chain links TRBV6-5 with TRBJ1-3; no clear D. This CDR3 comprises 14 residues. CDR1 is MNHEY and CDR2 is SVGAGI in the germline V gene. Between the trimmed V and J ends, which lost 6 bases and 3 bases, there was a span of 12 bases. CDR3 sequence (DNA): TGTGCCAGCAGCGTCGGGAGGCTTGGAAACACCATATATTTT. Amino acids: CASSVGRLGNTIYF.

The chain links TRBV7-9 to TRBJ2-3; the match to TRBD1 covers 8 bases. The CDR3 runs to 14 residues. J gave up 6 bases and V 5 bases, and 7 bases lay outside the gene matches. The germline CDR1 and CDR2 sequences are SEHNR and FQNEAQ (reference sequence). In DNA form, the CDR3 reads TGTGCCAGCAGCGAGACAGGGGCTGGGGATACGCAGTATTTT. Its protein product is CASSETGAGDTQYF.

This clone showed up just a few times. V gene TRBV7-2 combines with J gene TRBJ2-3; 14 nucleotides line up with TRBD2. The CDR3 extends over 17 amino acids. Germline V CDR1 and CDR2: SGHTA, FQGNSA. J was trimmed by 3 bases and V by 5 bases; bases with no gene match: 7. The DNA for the CDR3 is TGTGCCAGCAGCCTTGGACTAGCGGGGGGCTGGACAGATACGCAGTATTTT. It codes for CASSLGLAGGWTDTQYF.

Details on this clone: The sample carries other DNA sequences with the same CDR3. The J gene is TRBJ1-1, the V gene TRBV29-1; D unclear. This CDR3 has 11 amino acids. Germline CDR1 and CDR2: SQVTM and ANQGSEA. The V end lost 6 bases, the J end lost 0 bases, and 5 bases lay between the germline ends. For the CDR3, the DNA is TGCAGCGTGAGGGTGAACACTGAAGCTTTCTTT. Amino acids: CSVRVNTEAFF.

The chain uses TRBV5-1 and TRBJ2-2; the D gene is possibly TRBD1 (6 bases). The germline V gene has CDR1 SGHRS and CDR2 YFSETQ. This CDR3 region has 16 residues. Between the trimmed V and J ends, which lost 2 bases and 1 base, there was a span of 12 bases. CDR3: CASSFHLGGNTGELFF. The DNA for the CDR3 is TGCGCCAGCAGCTTCCACCTAGGGGGGAACACCGGGGAGCTGTTTTTT.

The V and J genes are TRBV5-4 and TRBJ2-1; 14 bases match TRBD2. With V trimmed by 4 bases and J by 10 bases, 7 bases remained unmatched. There are 15 residues in the CDR3. CDR1 and CDR2 (germline): SGHNT, YYREEE (reference sequence). The CDR3 sequence: CASSQTSGGAGEQFF. The CDR3 DNA follows: TGTGCCAGCAGCCAGACTAGCGGGGGGGCGGGCGAGCAGTTCTTC.

This chain connects TRBV19 to TRBJ2-6; 7 positions match TRBD1. The CDR3 spans 18 residues. CDR1 and CDR2 (germline): LNHDA, SQIVND (reference sequence). Germline trimming cut 6 bases from V and 0 bases from J; bases unmatched to any gene: 11. The CDR3 spells CASRTRDSPRSGANVLTF. CDR3 DNA sequence: TGTGCCAGTAGAACTCGGGACAGTCCGCGCTCTGGGGCCAACGTCCTGACTTTC.

This chain joins TRBV12-5 and TRBJ2-1; TRBD2 might be the D (6 bases). The CDR3 extends over 14 amino acids. Trimming pared 9 bases from V and 4 bases from J, leaving 16 bases between. Germline V gene sequence: CDR1 LGHNT, CDR2 FRNRAP. Written as DNA, the CDR3 is TGTGCTAGCGTCCGGGGGTCTACATACAATGAGCAGTTCTTC. Translated, it gives CASVRGSTYNEQFF.

This rearrangement joins TRBV7-9 to TRBJ1-1, with TRBD1 matching 8 bases. V was pared by 4 bases and J by 4 bases, with 11 bases of the junction left unmatched. The germline V gene has CDR1 SEHNR and CDR2 FQNEAQ (reference sequence). CDR3 size: 16 residues. The CDR3 sequence is CASSSRDRWMSTEAFF. The CDR3 region has the DNA TGTGCCAGCAGCTCCCGGGACAGGTGGATGAGCACTGAAGCTTTCTTT.